What follows describes a single T cell receptor (beta chain). The CDR3 runs to 17 residues. Trimming at V came to 2 bases and at J to 1 base, leaving 8 bases not matched to a gene. Germline CDR1 is SGHRS and CDR2 is YFSETQ. The sample is drawn from a study of blood T cell repertoires in COVID-19. Across the study: COVID-19 samples from acute and convalescent phases originated in the United States, Italy and Spain. T cells, B-cell-depleted T cells, or PBMCs provided the cDNA or gDNA that served as material.

TCRdb's copy holds only in-frame clones and misses some; the assay was immunoSEQ multiplex PCR. The repertoire includes around 100,000 clones, over 80% of them detected once, and around a sixth sits in the top ten. V gene TRBV5-1 combines with J gene TRBJ1-1, with 10 nucleotides matching TRBD1. This sequence was found in a man aged 45 to 65 with acute or convalescent COVID-19. Sequencing was performed on peripheral blood. Here the CDR3 reads CASSFTGTGAQNTEAFF. DNA for the CDR3: TGCGCCAGCAGCTTTACCGGGACAGGGGCCCAGAACACTGAAGCTTTCTTT.